Below, 5 T cell receptor beta chains from the same sample are listed, as sequenced in a study of T cell changes during pregnancy in multiple sclerosis. Produced via immunoSEQ multiplex PCR; TCRdb's table is partial and in-frame only. The table has about 72,000 clones, about nine tenths seen once. This specimen was peripheral blood, taken in the third trimester of pregnancy. Receptors originate from a female donor in good health, enrolled as a control in a pregnancy study.

The genes are TRBV29-1 and TRBJ2-1; 8 bases align to TRBD1. This CDR3 has 16 residues. The V gene end was trimmed by 0 bases and the J gene end by 10 bases; junction bases not matched to a gene: 14. The germline CDR1 and CDR2 sequences are SQVTM and ANQGSEA. The CDR3 loop reads CSVEDRIRTGPSEQFF. DNA of the CDR3: TGCAGCGTTGAAGATCGGATAAGGACAGGGCCTTCCGAGCAGTTCTTC.

J is TRBJ1-2 and V is TRBV2; D is possibly TRBD1 (5 bases). The CDR3 loop spans 17 amino acids. The V gene's germline CDR1 is SNHLY and CDR2 FYNNEI. Between the trimmed V and J ends, which lost 6 bases and 0 bases, there was a span of 20 bases. DNA of the CDR3: TGTGCCAGCAGCGACCAGCCGGGACTCCGAGCTAACTATGGCTACACCTTC. Its translation: CASSDQPGLRANYGYTF.

This clone has only a few counts. The V and J genes are TRBV2 and TRBJ2-7; D may be TRBD1 (5 bases). The CDR3 consists of 15 residues. Per germline, CDR1 SNHLY and CDR2 FYNNEI. V was trimmed by 10 bases and J by 2 bases, leaving 21 bases between them. CDR3 sequence reads: CATRPRGQATYEQYF. The CDR3 nucleotides read TGTGCCACACGGCCTCGTGGACAAGCAACCTACGAGCAGTACTTC.

The chain has TRBV5-4 and TRBJ2-7, with a weak D call TRBD1 (6 bases). The germline gives CDR1 SGHNT, CDR2 YYREEE (reference sequence). Trimming took off 4 bases at V and 4 bases at J, with 15 bases between the two ends. CDR3 size: 14 residues. This CDR3 reads CASSTVGQTYEQYF. CDR3 DNA: TGTGCCAGCAGCACCGTCGGACAGACATACGAGCAGTACTTC.

The chain combines TRBV6-6 with TRBJ1-2; maybe TRBD1 (5 bases). Germline CDR1 is MNHNY and CDR2 is SVGAGI (reference sequence). Trimming removed 2 bases at V and 0 bases at J, with 10 bases between. The CDR3 is 15 residues long. The DNA for the CDR3 is TGTGCCAGCAGTTACCCGATAGGGGCTAACTATGGCTACACCTTC. Translation: CASSYPIGANYGYTF.